This T cell receptor (beta chain) is drawn from a study of PD-1 blockade in classical Hodgkin lymphoma. Overall study results and limits: Complete responders started with a diversity level that resembled newly diagnosed patients at baseline. Although disease activity or prior therapy may be involved, causes of the repertoire differences remain undefined.

Time point indicated: cycle 4 day 1 (C4D1), after less than seven weeks of nivolumab. Relapses following autologous stem cell transplantation were seen in all patients, with brentuximab vedotin exposure varying. Clones were sequenced by immunoSEQ multiplex PCR, and TCRdb holds only the in-frame ones, with some missing. The table has about 90,000 clones, approximately 83% seen once. For this clone: What it recognizes is unknown.

V dropped 4 bases and J dropped 4 bases, with 12 bases sitting between them. The CDR3 totals 14 residues. Germline CDR1 SGHTA, CDR2 FQGNSA. This sample comprised peripheral blood mononuclear cells (PBMCs), obtained before the fourth cycle of nivolumab. The chain couples TRBV7-2 to TRBJ2-3, with D perhaps TRBD1 (5 bases). This receptor was obtained from a human donor with classical Hodgkin lymphoma. This CDR3 is CASSSRVGADTQYF. CDR3 DNA sequence: TGTGCCAGCAGCTCCCGGGTAGGGGCAGATACGCAGTATTTT. The entire variable domain, with the rest obtained from reference TRBV7-2 and TRBJ2-3, is as follows: GAGVSQSPSNKVTEKGKDVELRCDPISGHTALYWYRQSLGQGLEFLIYFQGNSAPDKSGLPSDRFSAERTGGSVSTLTIQRTQQEDSAVYLCASSSRVGADTQYFGPGTRLTVL.